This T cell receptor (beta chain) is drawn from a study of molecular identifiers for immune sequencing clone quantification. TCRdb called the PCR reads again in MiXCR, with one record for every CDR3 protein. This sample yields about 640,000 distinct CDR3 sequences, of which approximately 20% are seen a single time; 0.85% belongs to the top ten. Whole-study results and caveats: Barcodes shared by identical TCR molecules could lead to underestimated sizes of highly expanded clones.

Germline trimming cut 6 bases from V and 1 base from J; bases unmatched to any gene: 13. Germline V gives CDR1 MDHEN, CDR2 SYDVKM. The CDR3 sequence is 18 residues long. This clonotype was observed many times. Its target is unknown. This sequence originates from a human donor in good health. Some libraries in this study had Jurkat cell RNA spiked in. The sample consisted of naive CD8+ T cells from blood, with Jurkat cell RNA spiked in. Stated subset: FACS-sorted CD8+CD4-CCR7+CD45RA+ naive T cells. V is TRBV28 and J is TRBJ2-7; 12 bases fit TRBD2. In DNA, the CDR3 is TGTGCCAGCAGCACAGAGACTAGCGGGAGCGCTGTGTCCTACGAGCAGTACTTC. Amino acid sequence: CASSTETSGSAVSYEQYF. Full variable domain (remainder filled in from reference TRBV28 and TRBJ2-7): DVKVTQSSRYLVKRTGEKVFLECVQDMDHENMFWYRQDPGLGLRLIYFSYDVKMKEKGDIPEGYSVSREKKERFSLILESASTNQTSMYLCASSTETSGSAVSYEQYFGPGTRLTVT.